What follows are 29 T cell receptor beta chains derived from one specimen sequenced in a study of CD8 T cells in ankylosing spondylitis. One entry per CDR3 protein, called by TCRdb with MiXCR from the 5' RACE reads. The repertoire includes some 240,000 distinct CDR3 sequences, about a sixth of them detected once, and less than 35% sits in the top ten. Sequenced input: blood, either unsorted or a sorted T cell fraction (not recorded which). The receptors come from a male donor with ankylosing spondylitis or in good health (not recorded which).

This clonotype was observed many times. The CDR3 reads CSVEDPGRGGYEQYF. CDR3 sequence (DNA): TGCAGCGTTGAAGACCCCGGCAGGGGTGGCTACGAGCAGTACTTC. The chain couples TRBV29-1 to TRBJ2-7; D may be TRBD1 (6 bases). Germline lookup yields CDR1 SQVTM and CDR2 ANQGSEA. V dropped 0 bases and J dropped 3 bases, with 15 bases sitting between them. This CDR3 spans 15 amino acids.

The chain carries TRBV27 and TRBJ2-1; 9 bases fit TRBD1. The CDR3 length is 15 residues. Losses at the gene ends were 5 bases for V and 8 bases for J; bases not matched to a gene: 10. Germline CDR1 and CDR2: MNHEY and SMNVEV (reference sequence). CDR3 region: CASSPTGGAFHEQFF. In nucleotides, the CDR3 is TGTGCCAGCAGTCCAACAGGGGGCGCATTCCATGAGCAGTTCTTC.

This clonotype has ten or more counts. The V call is TRBV15, the J call TRBJ2-3; perhaps TRBD1 as D (6 bases). Trimming removed 0 bases from V and 8 bases from J, with 12 bases in between. CDR3 size: 14 residues. Germline V gives CDR1 LNHNV, CDR2 YYDKDF (reference sequence). The CDR3 bases are TGTGCCACCAGCAGAGATCACAGGGATGCTACGCAGTATTTT. Protein: CATSRDHRDATQYF.

In its sample, this clonotype was seen a few times. V gene TRBV6-2 or TRBV6-3 combines with J gene TRBJ2-1; D may be TRBD1 or TRBD2 (5 bases each). Germline CDR1 reads MNHEY; CDR2 reads SVGEGT. The CDR3 covers 14 residues. V dropped 6 bases and J dropped 6 bases, with 15 bases sitting between them. The CDR3 loop reads CASRALGEGNEQFF. CDR3 nucleotide sequence: TGTGCCAGCAGGGCCTTGGGGGAAGGCAATGAGCAGTTCTTC.

This clonotype was seen a few times. The V call is TRBV27, the J call TRBJ1-1; D is undetermined. There are 13 residues in the CDR3. The V gene's germline CDR1 is MNHEY and CDR2 SMNVEV (reference sequence). Trimming took 3 bases from V and 0 from J, leaving 5 bases between them. In nucleotides, the CDR3 is TGTGCCAGCAGTTTCCATTTGAACACTGAAGCTTTCTTT. It encodes CASSFHLNTEAFF.

The J gene is TRBJ2-1, the V gene TRBV3-1; D may correspond to TRBD1 or TRBD2 (6 bases each). This CDR3 has 17 residues. Trimming stripped 0 bases from V and 7 bases from J, with 19 bases between. Per germline, CDR1 LGHDT and CDR2 YNNKEL (reference sequence). CDR3 sequence (DNA): TGTGCCAGCAGCCAAGATCTGTTCGGGGGCGATGCGAATGAGCAGTTCTTC. This codes for CASSQDLFGGDANEQFF.

This clonotype came up a few times. The chain joins TRBV4-1 to TRBJ2-7; D unclear. This CDR3 comprises 14 residues. Germline V gene data show CDR1 as MGHRA and CDR2 as YSYEKL. V shed 4 bases and J shed 0 bases, with 10 bases lying between them. The CDR3, as DNA: TGCGCCAGCAGCCCTGATGGAGTCTCCTACGAGCAGTACTTC. Its protein is CASSPDGVSYEQYF.

In its sample, this clonotype was seen a few times. V usage is TRBV4-1 and J usage is TRBJ1-4; no clear D. Germline V gene lookup returns CDR1 MGHRA and CDR2 YSYEKL. CDR3 length equals 12 residues. Between the trimmed V and J ends, which lost 2 bases and 5 bases, there was a span of 3 bases. The CDR3 DNA reads as TGCGCCAGCAGCCAAATAAATGAAAAACTGTTTTTT. Encoded protein: CASSQINEKLFF.

The sample holds one count of this clonotype. The CDR3 nucleotides are TGTGCCAGCAGTTACTCGAAAACAGGGGGTTTAGAAGCTTTCTTT. It codes for CASSYSKTGGLEAFF. The chain recombines TRBV6-5 with TRBJ1-1, with TRBD1 identical over 8 bases. The germline CDR1 and CDR2 sequences are MNHEY and SVGAGI. The junction had 8 bases not matched to a gene; V was cut back by 0 bases and J by 8 bases. The CDR3 length is 15 residues.

This clonotype was picked up a small number of times. This chain connects TRBV27 to TRBJ2-1; a weak D match, TRBD2 (6 bases). Trimming left V 2 bases short and J 12 bases short, with 11 bases between. Germline V gene sequence: CDR1 MNHEY, CDR2 SMNVEV (reference sequence). The CDR3 is 12 residues long. The CDR3 region is CASSLGSGPQFF. The CDR3 DNA reads as TGTGCCAGCAGTTTAGGTAGCGGACCGCAGTTCTTC.

This clonotype appeared a few times. The rearrangement joins TRBV5-1 to TRBJ2-7; no definite D call. The germline CDR1 and CDR2 sequences are SGHRS and YFSETQ. The CDR3 is 13 residues long. V was shortened by 6 bases and J by 3 bases, with 13 bases between the two germline ends. CDR3 nucleotide sequence: TGCGCCAGCACCGACTCTTTAAGCTACGAGCAGTACTTC. Its protein is CASTDSLSYEQYF.

Ten or more counts support this clonotype. The chain employs TRBV18 and TRBJ2-7, with no clear D. The CDR3 contains 14 residues. Germline V gene data show CDR1 as KGHSH and CDR2 as LQKENI. V lost 4 bases, J lost 0 bases, and 10 bases lay in between. The CDR3 nucleotides are TGTGCCAGCTCACGCCCAGGAACCTCCTACGAGCAGTACTTC. This codes for CASSRPGTSYEQYF.

This clonotype occurred a few times. The V call is TRBV28, the J call TRBJ2-2; the D gene could be TRBD1 or TRBD2 (5 bases each). This CDR3 has 15 residues. Trimming removed 4 bases from V and 1 base from J, with 10 bases in between. Germline V gene sequence: CDR1 MDHEN, CDR2 SYDVKM. The CDR3 coding sequence is TGTGCCAGCAGTTGGGACGGAAAGAACACCGGGGAGCTGTTTTTT. Encoded protein: CASSWDGKNTGELFF.

This clonotype appeared a few times. The rearrangement links TRBV9 to TRBJ2-7; TRBD2 matches 11 bases. The CDR3 totals 14 residues. The V and J ends lost 1 base and 3 bases, in that order; junction bases with no gene match: 0. CDR1 and CDR2 from the germline V gene are SGDLS and YYNGEE. This CDR3 is CASSVLAGGYEQYF. The CDR3 nucleotides are TGTGCCAGCAGCGTACTAGCGGGAGGCTACGAGCAGTACTTC.

V gene TRBV29-1 combines with J gene TRBJ2-1, with D possibly TRBD2 on 5 matching bases. The CDR3 is 15 residues long. Trimming pared 4 bases from V and 4 bases from J, leaving 17 bases between. Germline CDR1 SQVTM, CDR2 ANQGSEA. CDR3 nucleotides: TGCAGCGTTGTTGGTCCAGACCCGGGGTACAATGAGCAGTTCTTC. Its protein product is CSVVGPDPGYNEQFF.

This clonotype was found a few times. The V gene is TRBV30, the J gene TRBJ1-3; TRBD1 might be the D (5 bases). Trimming cost V 2 bases and J 0 bases, with 11 bases left between them. This CDR3 spans 15 amino acids. Germline-derived CDR1 and CDR2 are GTSNPN and SVGIG (reference sequence). The CDR3 DNA follows: TGTGCCTGGAGTCACGACAGCAGCTCTGGAAACACCATATATTTT. As protein: CAWSHDSSSGNTIYF.

This clonotype was recorded many times. The rearrangement uses TRBV6-2 or TRBV6-3 and TRBJ2-7; D unresolved. Trimming stripped 5 bases from V and 5 bases from J, with 10 bases between. The CDR3 is made up of 12 amino acids. Per the germline V gene, CDR1 is MNHEY and CDR2 is SVGEGT. The CDR3 reads CASSPYGDEQYF. Here the CDR3 DNA reads TGTGCCAGCAGTCCTTATGGCGACGAGCAGTACTTC.

The sample holds many counts of this clonotype. This sequence joins TRBV29-1 and TRBJ2-7; D gene ambiguous. The V gene lost 4 bases and the J gene lost 2 bases, with 9 bases spanning the gap. This CDR3 is 12 amino acids long. Germline V CDR1 and CDR2: SQVTM, ANQGSEA. This CDR3 reads CSVAQAAYEQYF. In nucleotides, the CDR3 is TGCAGCGTTGCTCAGGCTGCCTACGAGCAGTACTTC.

This clonotype has only a few counts. The chain couples TRBV4-3 to TRBJ2-5, with D uncertain. CDR1 and CDR2 (germline): LGHNA, YSLEER. This CDR3 comprises 14 residues. Deletions cut 3 bases from V and 5 bases from J, with 13 bases between. CDR3 region: CASSQHRILETQYF. CDR3 coding DNA: TGCGCCAGCAGCCAGCACCGGATCCTTGAGACCCAGTACTTC.

In this sample, this clonotype turned up a few times. J is TRBJ2-7 and V is TRBV6-5; D is unclear. From germline, CDR1 is MNHEY and CDR2 SVGAGI. The CDR3 totals 12 residues. With 11 bases removed from V and 3 bases from J, the gap between germline ends came to 14 bases. CDR3 residues: CAVGRWVYEQYF. The DNA for the CDR3 is TGTGCCGTCGGACGGTGGGTCTACGAGCAGTACTTC.

This clonotype was seen a few times. The chain uses TRBV5-6 and TRBJ2-2; TRBD2 agrees at 12 bases. The CDR3 loop spans 17 amino acids. J was trimmed by 2 bases and V by 3 bases; bases with no gene match: 5. CDR1 and CDR2 from the germline V gene are SGHDT and YYEEEE. The DNA for the CDR3 is TGTGCCAGCAGCTGGGGGACTAGCGGGCTCAACACCGGGGAGCTGTTTTTT. Its protein product is CASSWGTSGLNTGELFF.

The V call is TRBV24-1, the J call TRBJ1-2; D is ambiguous. This CDR3 has 16 residues. Trimming left V 3 bases short and J 4 bases short, with 17 bases between. The V gene's germline CDR1 is KGHDR and CDR2 SFDVKD. This CDR3 reads CATSDLTSHPIYGYTF. In DNA form, the CDR3 reads TGTGCCACCAGTGATCTCACATCCCACCCAATCTATGGCTACACCTTC.

At least ten counts were recorded for this clonotype. The rearrangement links TRBV29-1 to TRBJ1-4; maybe TRBD1 (5 bases). The CDR3 sequence is 13 residues long. The V gene's germline CDR1 is SQVTM and CDR2 ANQGSEA. With 5 bases removed from V and 7 bases from J, the gap between germline ends came to 14 bases. The CDR3 bases are TGCAGCGTTATGGGGCAGGGACGTGAAAAACTGTTTTTT. Its translation is CSVMGQGREKLFF. Together with reference TRBV29-1 and TRBJ1-4, the CDR3 gives the full variable domain: SAVISQKPSRDICQRGTSLTIQCQVDSQVTMMFWYRQQPGQSLTLIATANQGSEATYESGFVIDKFPISRPNLTFSTLTVSNMSPEDSSIYLCSVMGQGREKLFFGSGTQLSVL.

This sequence joins TRBV5-6 and TRBJ2-6; 9 nucleotides line up with TRBD1. V lost 4 bases and J lost 0; bases outside the gene matches: 8. CDR1 SGHDT and CDR2 YYEEEE come from the germline V gene. The CDR3 extends over 18 amino acids. The CDR3 loop reads CASSPGQGRPSGANVLTF. DNA for the CDR3: TGTGCCAGCAGCCCTGGACAGGGGCGACCCTCTGGGGCCAACGTCCTGACTTTC.

The chain combines TRBV29-1 with TRBJ2-2, with D possibly matching TRBD2 (6 bases). The V end lost 6 bases, the J end lost 4 bases, and 18 bases lay between the germline ends. Germline V gene data show CDR1 as SQVTM and CDR2 as ANQGSEA. This CDR3 region has 15 residues. The CDR3: CSVSTTGDSTGELFF. For the CDR3, the DNA is TGCAGCGTGTCGACTACGGGGGATAGCACCGGGGAGCTGTTTTTT.

The table lists this clonotype with many counts. The V gene is TRBV12-3 or TRBV12-4, the J gene TRBJ2-7; weak D call: TRBD1 (5 bases). This CDR3 has 11 residues. V lost 6 bases, J lost 6 bases, and 9 bases lay in between. CDR3: CASSPGSEQYF. The CDR3 DNA is TGTGCCAGCAGCCCAGGGTCCGAGCAGTACTTC.

This chain links TRBV7-2 with TRBJ2-1, with no clear D. V shed 5 bases and J shed 5 bases, with 16 bases lying between them. Per germline, CDR1 SGHTA and CDR2 FQGNSA. This CDR3 comprises 15 residues. CDR3 region: CASSPASGFNNEQFF. CDR3 bases: TGTGCCAGCAGCCCTGCTAGTGGATTTAACAATGAGCAGTTCTTC.

V usage is TRBV4-1 and J usage is TRBJ2-1, with 13 nucleotides matching TRBD2. Losses at the gene ends were 5 bases for V and 4 bases for J; bases not matched to a gene: 2. Per germline, CDR1 MGHRA and CDR2 YSYEKL. The CDR3 is made up of 15 amino acids. CDR3 amino acids: CASSSLAGGYNEQFF. For the CDR3, the DNA is TGCGCCAGCAGCTCACTAGCGGGAGGGTACAATGAGCAGTTCTTC.

As regards this clonotype: Compared with germline, one end of the junction differs, possibly owing to a read error. The chain couples TRBV12-3 or TRBV12-4 to TRBJ2-1; D is perhaps TRBD2 (6 bases). This CDR3 is built from 15 residues. The DNA for the CDR3 is TGTGCCAGCAGGTTAGCGGAACCTGACTACAATGAGCAGTTCTTC. Translating gives CASRLAEPDYNEQFF.